This T cell receptor (beta chain) was recovered during a study of blood T cell repertoires in COVID-19. Whole-study context: Nucleic acid was either cDNA or gDNA, and it came from T cells, B-cell-depleted T cells, or PBMCs.

Original handling: Quantification of nucleated cells was approximated via reference gene primer amplification. Method: immunoSEQ multiplex PCR; TCRdb's copy keeps in-frame clones and lacks some. V, J and clone size were drawn from that table, and D and trimming were deduced from the DNA. The profile covers approximately 270,000 clones, with approximately 89% appearing a single time and roughly 6% taken by the ten largest. Per germline, CDR1 LNHDA and CDR2 SQIVND (reference sequence). The CDR3 totals 14 residues. Unmatched junction bases numbered 8, after V lost 6 bases and J lost 9 bases. The sample taken for sequencing was peripheral blood. The chain uses TRBV19 and TRBJ1-6, with 7 bases identical to TRBD1. The clonotype comes from a woman aged 25 to 39 with COVID-19, enrolled during active disease. The CDR3 nucleotides read TGTGCCAGTAGCAGACAGGGAAAAAGTTCACCCCTCCACTTT. This codes for CASSRQGKSSPLHF.